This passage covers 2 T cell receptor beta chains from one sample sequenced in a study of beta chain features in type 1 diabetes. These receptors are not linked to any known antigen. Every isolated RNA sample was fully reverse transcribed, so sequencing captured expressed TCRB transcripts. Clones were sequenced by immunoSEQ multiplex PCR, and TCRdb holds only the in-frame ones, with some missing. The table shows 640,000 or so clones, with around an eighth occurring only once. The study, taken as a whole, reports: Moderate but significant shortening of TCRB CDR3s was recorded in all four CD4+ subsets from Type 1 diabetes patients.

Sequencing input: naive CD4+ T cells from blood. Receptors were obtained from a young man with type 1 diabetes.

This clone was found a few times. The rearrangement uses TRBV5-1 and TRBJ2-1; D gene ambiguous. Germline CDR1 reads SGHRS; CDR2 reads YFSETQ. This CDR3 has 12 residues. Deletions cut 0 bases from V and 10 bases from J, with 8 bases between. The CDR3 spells CASSLEGLEQFF. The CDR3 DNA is TGCGCCAGCAGCTTGGAGGGATTAGAGCAGTTCTTC.

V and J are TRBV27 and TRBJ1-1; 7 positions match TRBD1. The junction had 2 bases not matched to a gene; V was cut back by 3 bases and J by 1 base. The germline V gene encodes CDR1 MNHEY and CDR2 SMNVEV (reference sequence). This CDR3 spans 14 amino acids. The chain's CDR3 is CASSFGQANTEAFF. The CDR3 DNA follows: TGTGCCAGCAGTTTTGGACAGGCGAACACTGAAGCTTTCTTT.